This TCR beta chain was sequenced in a study of T cells in Graves' hyperthyroidism and ophthalmopathy. This clonotype was detected ten times or more. RNA transcripts yielded amplified TCR beta CDR3 regions. The HTBI primer set served for first-round RT-PCR of the TCR CDR3. TCRdb used MiXCR to reprocess the multiplex PCR reads, holding one entry per CDR3 protein. Altogether a few hundred thousand distinct CDR3 sequences are present, approximately 12% being singletons, with the ten largest covering less than 25%. Germline V CDR1 and CDR2: SGHDN, FVKESK. Trimming cost V 2 bases and J 9 bases, with 16 bases left between them. The CDR3 loop spans 15 amino acids.

Sequences were obtained from blood. V gene TRBV14 combines with J gene TRBJ2-2; a possible D gene is TRBD1 (6 bases). The sequence was obtained from a man aged 25 to 40 with Graves' hyperthyroidism that later progressed to Graves' ophthalmopathy. The CDR3 region has the DNA TGTGCCAGCAGCCAACGAGGACAGTTTATCCGGGAGCTGTTTTTT. Protein sequence: CASSQRGQFIRELFF. Based on the CDR3 plus reference TRBV14 and TRBJ2-2, the full variable domain is EAGVTQFPSHSVIEKGQTVTLRCDPISGHDNLYWYRRVMGKEIKFLLHFVKESKQDESGMPNNRFLAERTGGTYSTLKVQPAELEDSGVYFCASSQRGQFIRELFFGEGSRLTVL.